The 9 T cell receptor beta chains below were found in one sample sequenced in a study of radiotherapy plus CTLA-4 blockade in lung cancer. Some clones are missing from TCRdb's copy, which holds only in-frame ones; the method was immunoSEQ multiplex PCR. This sample has roughly 25,000 clones, with about three quarters found just once. The sequencing used peripheral blood, collected from a patient treated with radiotherapy plus ipilimumab. The receptors come from a human donor with non-small cell lung cancer who had stable disease on radiotherapy plus ipilimumab.

The rearrangement links TRBV25-1 to TRBJ2-5; no firm D call. The V gene's germline CDR1 is MGHDK and CDR2 SYGVNS. The CDR3 covers 11 residues. The V gene lost 4 bases and the J gene lost 9 bases, with 9 bases spanning the gap. The CDR3 DNA is TGTGCCAGCAGTGGGCCCCTGGCCCAGTACTTC. Amino acid sequence: CASSGPLAQYF.

The chain combines TRBV6-4 with TRBJ1-1; D is unclear. Per the germline V gene, CDR1 is MRHNA and CDR2 is SNTAGT. The V end was cut by 2 bases, the J end by 8 bases, with 12 bases between. The length of the CDR3 is 13 residues. The CDR3 DNA reads TGTGCCAGCAGTGACGGCCGGGGTAGGGAAGCTTTCTTT. It encodes CASSDGRGREAFF.

The rearrangement links TRBV28 to TRBJ2-3; D is possibly TRBD2 (5 bases). Trimming removed 1 base at V and 5 bases at J, with 13 bases between. CDR1 MDHEN and CDR2 SYDVKM come from the germline V gene. The CDR3 runs 15 residues. The CDR3, as DNA: TGTGCCAGCAGTTTATCCGCCCCGGGGTTAGATACGCAGTATTTT. Translated: CASSLSAPGLDTQYF. Full variable domain (missing parts from reference TRBV28 and TRBJ2-3): DVKVTQSSRYLVKRTGEKVFLECVQDMDHENMFWYRQDPGLGLRLIYFSYDVKMKEKGDIPEGYSVSREKKERFSLILESASTNQTSMYLCASSLSAPGLDTQYFGPGTRLTVL.

There are a few counts of this clone. This chain connects TRBV19 to TRBJ2-6, with D unclear. This CDR3 contains 14 residues. V lost 5 bases and J 1 base, leaving 6 bases between the germline ends. Germline CDR1 reads LNHDA; CDR2 reads SQIVND (reference sequence). The CDR3, as DNA: TGTGCCAGTAGTGTGGGGTCTGGGGCCAACGTCCTGACTTTC. Protein: CASSVGSGANVLTF.

The chain has TRBV19 and TRBJ2-7, with D possibly being TRBD1 or TRBD2 (5 bases each). The CDR3 is 14 residues long. The germline V gene encodes CDR1 LNHDA and CDR2 SQIVND (reference sequence). Trimming shortened V by 6 bases and J by 0 bases, and 12 bases separated the two germline ends. Here the CDR3 reads CASSARDGSYEQYF. In DNA, the CDR3 is TGTGCCAGTAGCGCCCGGGACGGCTCCTACGAGCAGTACTTC. Complete variable domain (other parts from reference TRBV19 and TRBJ2-7): DGGITQSPKYLFRKEGQNVTLSCEQNLNHDAMYWYRQDPGQGLRLIYYSQIVNDFQKGDIAEGYSVSREKKESFPLTVTSAQKNPTAFYLCASSARDGSYEQYFGPGTRLTVT.

The chain couples TRBV6-6 to TRBJ2-1; D possibly corresponds to TRBD1 (6 bases). The CDR3 is 14 residues long. Trimming left V 2 bases short and J 7 bases short, with 12 bases between. Germline V gene lookup returns CDR1 MNHNY and CDR2 SVGAGI (reference sequence). The CDR3, as DNA: TGTGCCAGCAGTTACGGGGACACGGGAAATGAGCAGTTCTTC. The encoded protein is CASSYGDTGNEQFF.

This clone was seen just once. CDR3 residues: CASSRQGDSYEQYF. As DNA, the CDR3 is TGCGCCAGCAGCCGACAGGGGGATTCCTACGAGCAGTACTTC. The chain employs TRBV5-1 and TRBJ2-7; 9 nucleotides agree with TRBD1. CDR1 SGHRS and CDR2 YFSETQ come from the germline V gene. V was pared by 4 bases and J by 1 base, with 3 bases of the junction left unmatched. This CDR3 comprises 14 residues.

The gene calls are TRBV15 and TRBJ2-7; unclear D gene. This CDR3 is built from 11 residues. Trimming shortened V by 4 bases and J by 3 bases, and 4 bases separated the two germline ends. Germline V gene lookup returns CDR1 LNHNV and CDR2 YYDKDF (reference sequence). CDR3 residues: CATSTRYEQYF. The DNA for the CDR3 is TGTGCCACCAGCACCCGCTACGAGCAGTACTTC. The full variable domain, completed using reference TRBV15 and TRBJ2-7, is DAMVIQNPRYQVTQFGKPVTLSCSQTLNHNVMYWYQQKSSQAPKLLFHYYDKDFNNEADTPDNFQSRRPNTSFCFLDIRSPGLGDTAMYLCATSTRYEQYFGPGTRLTVT.

This clone was detected only once. The chain employs TRBV19 and TRBJ1-5; D unresolved. The CDR3 is 14 residues long. The germline V gene encodes CDR1 LNHDA and CDR2 SQIVND (reference sequence). With 5 bases removed from V and 1 base from J, the gap between germline ends came to 9 bases. The DNA for the CDR3 is TGTGCCAGTAGTCGGGTGTCGAGCAATCAGCCCCAGCATTTT. It yields the protein CASSRVSSNQPQHF. Full variable domain (outside the CDR3, taken from reference TRBV19 and TRBJ1-5): DGGITQSPKYLFRKEGQNVTLSCEQNLNHDAMYWYRQDPGQGLRLIYYSQIVNDFQKGDIAEGYSVSREKKESFPLTVTSAQKNPTAFYLCASSRVSSNQPQHFGDGTRLSIL.